A selection of T cell receptor beta chains follows, all from one sample in a study of lymphopenia after photon versus proton radiotherapy. Sequencing was performed with immunoSEQ multiplex PCR; in TCRdb, only in-frame clones are kept and a portion is missing. The sample lists roughly 65,000 clones; roughly 88% were seen once. Sequencing used peripheral blood, obtained from a patient treated with photon-based radiotherapy. These receptors were taken from a woman in her 70s with pancreatic cancer. CDR3s include the opening cysteine and the closing phenylalanine or tryptophan. D genes are given only for firm matches. Clone size is stated in some rows and not others, as once, few, many or a class when expanded.

TRBV2	TRBD1	few	TRBJ2-7	CASMGQRTYGEQYF	TGTGCCAGCATGGGACAGAGGACCTACGGCGAGCAGTACTTC
TRBV9	-	once	TRBJ1-3	CASSHSESSGNTIYF	TGTGCCAGCAGCCACAGCGAGAGCTCTGGAAACACCATATATTTT
TRBV6-5	-	-	TRBJ1-4	CASRTIINEKLFF	TGTGCCAGCAGGACCATCATAAATGAAAAACTGTTTTTT
TRBV27	-	few	TRBJ2-2	CASRDTTGELFF	TGTGCCAGCAGAGATACCACCGGGGAGCTGTTTTTT
TRBV5-5	-	-	TRBJ2-7	CASSLEQGSNYEQYF	TGTGCCAGCAGCTTGGAACAGGGAAGTAACTACGAGCAGTACTTC
TRBV2	-	-	TRBJ1-3	CASSEASLSGNTIYF	TGTGCCAGCAGTGAAGCGAGTCTAAGCGGAAACACCATATATTTT
TRBV6-1	-	-	TRBJ2-1	CASSAFTNEQFF	TGTGCCAGCAGTGCGTTTACTAATGAGCAGTTCTTC
TRBV4-2	-	-	TRBJ2-1	CASSQLAESSYNEQFF	TGTGCCAGCAGCCAATTAGCGGAGAGCTCCTACAATGAGCAGTTCTTC
TRBV4-1	-	-	TRBJ1-5	CASSPRVWEPQHF	TGCGCCAGCAGCCCAAGAGTGTGGGAGCCCCAGCATTTT
TRBV5-6	-	-	TRBJ2-3	CASSLGELALTDTQYF	TGTGCCAGCAGCTTGGGGGAACTAGCCCTCACAGATACGCAGTATTTT
TRBV11-1	-	-	TRBJ1-3	CASSLGTNSGNTIYF	TGTGCCAGCAGCTTAGGAACGAACTCTGGAAACACCATATATTTT
TRBV6-5	TRBD2	-	TRBJ2-7	CASRLSSGGTYEQYF	TGTGCCAGCAGATTGTCGAGCGGGGGGACCTACGAGCAGTACTTC
TRBV9	TRBD1	-	TRBJ1-5	CASSTRDSNQPQHF	TGTGCCAGCAGCACCCGGGACAGTAATCAGCCCCAGCATTTT
TRBV7-3	-	-	TRBJ2-2	CASSLKNGGTGELFF	TGTGCCAGCAGCTTAAAAAACGGGGGCACCGGGGAGCTGTTTTTT
TRBV4-3	-	once	TRBJ1-5	CASSQERGQPQHF	TGCGCCAGCAGCCAAGAGCGGGGACAGCCCCAGCATTTT
TRBV15	-	-	TRBJ1-1	CATTKGLGTEAFF	TGTGCCACCACCAAAGGATTGGGCACTGAAGCTTTCTTT
TRBV30	-	-	TRBJ1-1	CAWSLGPNTEAFF	TGTGCCTGGAGTTTAGGCCCGAACACTGAAGCTTTCTTT
TRBV10-3	-	-	TRBJ1-3	CAISGPGRNGNTIYF	TGTGCCATCAGTGGCCCAGGGAGGAATGGAAACACCATATATTTT
TRBV28	TRBD2	-	TRBJ2-7	CASSLWLAGVSQYF	TGTGCCAGCAGTTTGTGGCTAGCGGGAGTTTCGCAGTACTTC
TRBV5-5	-	-	TRBJ2-1	CASSFAEWRPSAYNEQFF	TGTGCCAGCAGCTTCGCGGAGTGGAGGCCCAGCGCCTACAATGAGCAGTTCTTC
TRBV29-1	-	-	TRBJ2-7	CSVESGYEQYF	TGCAGCGTTGAGTCTGGGTACGAGCAGTACTTC
TRBV5-1	TRBD2	-	TRBJ2-3	CASSFGGDRRDTQYF	TGCGCCAGCAGCTTCGGGGGGGACCGTCGAGATACGCAGTATTTT
TRBV2	-	-	TRBJ2-3	CASTLLGGIRTDTQYF	TGTGCCAGCACTCTCCTCGGCGGTATCCGCACAGATACGCAGTATTTT